This is a list of T cell receptor beta chains from one sample in a study of cytomegalovirus exposure and HLA in healthy donors. TCRdb's copy holds only in-frame clones and misses some; the assay was immunoSEQ multiplex PCR. The sample lists 100,000 to 150,000 clones, 95% to 96% seen once, with approximately 1.5% in the top ten. Sequenced material: PBMCs. The receptors here all came from a man in his late teens or twenties in good health and CMV-seronegative. The CDR3 runs from the conserved cysteine through the conserved F or W. A D gene is named only where the DNA matches it firmly. Expanded clones are given a class, and other clones once, few, many or no size at all.

j_call	v_call	clone_size	cdr3_length	d_call	cdr3_aa	cdr3_nt
TRBJ1-2	TRBV6-5	once	13	TRBD1	CASSTTGDYGYTF	TGTGCCAGCAGCACGACAGGGGACTATGGCTACACCTTC
TRBJ1-2	TRBV19	NA	16	TRBD1	CASSPPGQGAMFGYTF	TGTGCCAGTAGTCCGCCGGGACAGGGGGCCATGTTTGGCTACACCTTC
TRBJ1-2	TRBV5-6	NA	16	TRBD1	CASRKGITGANYGYTF	TGTGCCAGCAGAAAAGGGATAACAGGGGCTAACTATGGCTACACCTTC
TRBJ1-5	TRBV4-1	NA	16	NA	CASSQEEGAPRQPQHF	TGCGCCAGTAGCCAAGAGGAGGGTGCCCCAAGGCAGCCCCAGCATTTT
TRBJ2-7	TRBV14	NA	15	TRBD2	CASSPRLAAPYEQYF	TGTGCCAGCAGCCCCCGACTAGCGGCTCCCTACGAGCAGTACTTC
TRBJ1-2	TRBV9	NA	16	TRBD1	CASSASPGGAGYGYTF	TGTGCCAGCAGCGCTTCCCCAGGGGGCGCCGGCTATGGCTACACCTTC
TRBJ2-3	TRBV7-3	NA	13	NA	CASSFLQADTQYF	TGTGCCAGCAGCTTCTTACAGGCAGATACGCAGTATTTT
TRBJ1-1	TRBV27	NA	15	NA	CASSLTGTPMAEAFF	TGTGCCAGCAGTCTAACCGGGACACCAATGGCTGAAGCTTTCTTT
TRBJ1-1	TRBV6-1	once	12	NA	CAANGGNTEAFF	TGTGCCGCCAACGGAGGGAACACTGAAGCTTTCTTT
TRBJ1-2	TRBV10-3	NA	16	TRBD1	CAISESPPGQGTGYTF	TGTGCCATCAGTGAGTCCCCTCCGGGACAGGGTACGGGCTACACCTTC
TRBJ1-5	TRBV4-1	NA	16	NA	CASSPERGGTNQPQHF	TGCGCCAGCAGCCCCGAGCGGGGGGGAACAAATCAGCCCCAGCATTTT
TRBJ2-7	TRBV9	NA	13	NA	CASSSTGTYEQYF	TGTGCCAGCAGCTCTACAGGAACCTACGAGCAGTACTTC
TRBJ2-7	TRBV18	NA	14	NA	CASSPTTGNYEQYF	TGTGCCAGCTCACCGACTACAGGGAACTACGAGCAGTACTTC
TRBJ1-2	TRBV5-6	NA	18	NA	CASSLPTASKGFSYGYTF	TGTGCCAGCAGCTTGCCCACTGCCAGCAAGGGGTTTAGCTATGGCTACACCTTC
TRBJ1-1	TRBV10-3	once	13	TRBD1	CAISRTGDTEAFF	TGTGCCATCAGCCGGACAGGGGACACTGAAGCTTTCTTT
TRBJ1-5	TRBV28	NA	17	TRBD1	CASSPVGQDLSNQPQHF	TGTGCCAGCAGTCCCGTCGGACAGGACCTTAGCAATCAGCCCCAGCATTTT
TRBJ2-1	TRBV6-4	NA	15	NA	CASSIQGLPNNEQFF	TGTGCCAGCAGTATACAGGGACTACCGAACAATGAGCAGTTCTTC
TRBJ2-7	TRBV18	NA	17	TRBD1	CASSPLNPGTGSYEQYF	TGTGCCAGCTCACCGCTCAATCCCGGGACAGGGTCCTACGAGCAGTACTTC
TRBJ2-7	TRBV30	NA	14	TRBD1	CAWSRGQGRDEQYF	TGTGCCTGGAGCCGGGGACAGGGGAGGGACGAGCAGTACTTC
TRBJ1-1	TRBV28	NA	14	TRBD1	CASTRDRGGTEAFF	TGTGCCAGCACCCGGGACAGGGGGGGAACTGAAGCTTTCTTT
TRBJ2-7	TRBV30	NA	13	NA	CAFNLKGSYEQYF	TGTGCCTTCAATCTTAAGGGGTCCTACGAGCAGTACTTC
TRBJ2-1	TRBV19	NA	16	NA	CASSIAVGHQYNEQFF	TGTGCCAGTAGTATAGCGGTGGGACACCAGTACAATGAGCAGTTCTTC
TRBJ1-2	TRBV6-5	NA	13	NA	CASSMHRANGYTF	TGTGCCAGCAGTATGCACAGGGCTAATGGCTACACCTTC
TRBJ2-1	TRBV29-1	NA	19	TRBD1	CSVRGGQGALTGGRREQFF	TGCAGCGTTCGGGGGGGACAGGGGGCCTTAACGGGAGGGCGGCGTGAGCAGTTCTTC
TRBJ1-5	TRBV30	NA	17	NA	CAWKGTGPYRRNQPQHF	TGTGCCTGGAAGGGCACAGGACCATATAGGCGCAATCAGCCCCAGCATTTT
TRBJ1-1	TRBV28	once	13	NA	CASMRQRSTEAFF	TGTGCCAGCATGAGACAGAGGAGCACTGAAGCTTTCTTT
TRBJ1-2	TRBV5-1	NA	14	NA	CASSLSRADYGYTF	TGCGCCAGCAGCTTATCCAGGGCAGACTATGGCTACACCTTC
TRBJ2-7	TRBV11-2	NA	16	NA	CASSLVAQGSSYEQYF	TGTGCCAGCAGCTTAGTGGCCCAGGGAAGTTCCTACGAGCAGTACTTC
TRBJ1-2	TRBV9	NA	15	TRBD1	CASSGTGTAYYGYTF	TGTGCCAGCAGCGGTACCGGGACAGCTTACTATGGCTACACCTTC
TRBJ1-3	TRBV7-3	NA	13	TRBD1	CASSADRGNTIYF	TGTGCCAGCAGCGCGGACAGGGGAAACACCATATATTTT
TRBJ2-3	TRBV7-9	NA	13	TRBD2	CASSPGGADTQYF	TGTGCCAGCAGCCCCGGGGGGGCAGATACGCAGTATTTT
TRBJ1-5	TRBV9	NA	15	NA	CASSVGGVGYQPQHF	TGTGCCAGCAGCGTAGGGGGGGTTGGGTATCAGCCCCAGCATTTT
TRBJ2-7	TRBV5-4	NA	15	TRBD1	CASSAPGQGPSEQYF	TGTGCCAGCAGCGCCCCGGGACAGGGCCCCTCCGAGCAGTACTTC
TRBJ2-7	TRBV5-1	NA	14	NA	CASSLLAESYEQYF	TGCGCCAGCAGCTTATTAGCGGAGTCCTACGAGCAGTACTTC
TRBJ2-2	TRBV5-1	NA	13	NA	CASSLSLGESLFF	TGCGCCAGCAGCTTGTCCCTAGGCGAGTCTCTGTTTTTT
TRBJ1-2	TRBV7-9	NA	14	TRBD1	CASSPGQAEAGYTF	TGTGCCAGCAGCCCTGGACAGGCCGAAGCCGGCTACACCTTC
TRBJ2-7	TRBV6-5	NA	15	TRBD2	CASSLTSGSGGEQYF	TGTGCCAGCAGCTTGACTAGCGGGAGTGGAGGCGAGCAGTACTTC
TRBJ1-1	TRBV27	NA	14	TRBD1	CASSSLRQGAEAFF	TGTGCCAGCAGTTCTCTTCGACAGGGGGCGGAAGCTTTCTTT
TRBJ2-1	TRBV6-1	NA	15	TRBD2	CASSELAGGRNEQFF	TGTGCCAGCAGTGAACTAGCGGGAGGTCGCAATGAGCAGTTCTTC
TRBJ2-1	TRBV27	NA	12	TRBD1	CASSFRGSEQFF	TGTGCCAGCAGTTTCAGGGGGAGTGAGCAGTTCTTC